This is a list of T cell receptor beta chains from one sample in a study of cytotoxic CD8 clonotypes in ibrutinib-treated CLL. Sequencing used immunoSEQ multiplex PCR; TCRdb keeps in-frame clones, though not all of them. This sample has around 130,000 clones; 84% occur once, and the top ten carry about 3.5%. Material: PBMCs, obtained after 24 months of ibrutinib treatment. The receptors stem from a human donor with chronic lymphocytic leukemia. CDR3s include the opening cysteine and the closing phenylalanine or tryptophan. A D gene is named only where the DNA matches it firmly. Rows give clone size only sometimes, using once, few, many, or a class for an expanded clone.

v_call	j_call	clone_size	d_call	cdr3_nt	cdr3_aa
TRBV30	TRBJ1-5	.	.	TGTGCCTGGAGTGGCTCACCGGATCAGCCCCAGCATTTT	CAWSGSPDQPQHF
TRBV6-4	TRBJ1-2	.	.	TGTGCCAGCGCACCGGGGGGCGAAGGCTACACCTTC	CASAPGGEGYTF
TRBV7-6	TRBJ2-2	.	.	TGTGCCAGCAGCCCCCGGGTCTTGAACACCGGGGAGCTGTTTTTT	CASSPRVLNTGELFF
TRBV4-3	TRBJ1-2	once	TRBD1	TGCGCCAGCAGCCAAGATCAAGGGGGCGCTTGGGGTAGCTACACCTTC	CASSQDQGGAWGSYTF
TRBV6-1	TRBJ1-3	.	.	TGTGCCAGCAGTGAACGGGGATTAGGGGGCTCTGGAAACACCATATATTTT	CASSERGLGGSGNTIYF
TRBV4-3	TRBJ2-2	.	.	TGCGCCAGCAGCCAAGGGGTGGGGGACAAAAACACCGGGGAGCTGTTTTTT	CASSQGVGDKNTGELFF
TRBV2	TRBJ2-7	.	.	TGTGCCAGCAGTGAAGAGTTGCATGGGGAGCAGTACTTC	CASSEELHGEQYF
TRBV2	TRBJ1-2	few	.	TGTGCCAGCAGTGGGGGGGCCTCTAACTATGGCTACACCTTC	CASSGGASNYGYTF
TRBV5-6	TRBJ1-1	.	TRBD1	TGTGCCAGCAGCAGGACAGGGAACACTGAAGCTTTCTTT	CASSRTGNTEAFF
TRBV5-1	TRBJ1-1	.	TRBD1	TGCGCCAGCAGCCCAAGACAGGGGGCGACCACTGAAGCTTTCTTT	CASSPRQGATTEAFF
TRBV7-9	TRBJ1-3	.	TRBD1	TGTGCCAGCAGCCGCGACAGGGGCGTCTGGGAAAACACCATATATTTT	CASSRDRGVWENTIYF
TRBV2	TRBJ2-1	.	TRBD2	TGTGCCAGCAGTGACATCCGGGGGGAAGGCAATGAGCAGTTCTTC	CASSDIRGEGNEQFF
TRBV6-6	TRBJ1-2	.	.	TGTGCCAGCAGCCCCGGGACCAACTATGGCTACACCTTC	CASSPGTNYGYTF
TRBV28	TRBJ1-2	once	.	TGTGCCAGCAGCCAGACAGGAGGCTACACCTTC	CASSQTGGYTF
TRBV30	TRBJ1-6	.	TRBD1	TGTGCCTGGAGGGGGACAGGGGTGAATTCACCCCTCCACTTT	CAWRGTGVNSPLHF